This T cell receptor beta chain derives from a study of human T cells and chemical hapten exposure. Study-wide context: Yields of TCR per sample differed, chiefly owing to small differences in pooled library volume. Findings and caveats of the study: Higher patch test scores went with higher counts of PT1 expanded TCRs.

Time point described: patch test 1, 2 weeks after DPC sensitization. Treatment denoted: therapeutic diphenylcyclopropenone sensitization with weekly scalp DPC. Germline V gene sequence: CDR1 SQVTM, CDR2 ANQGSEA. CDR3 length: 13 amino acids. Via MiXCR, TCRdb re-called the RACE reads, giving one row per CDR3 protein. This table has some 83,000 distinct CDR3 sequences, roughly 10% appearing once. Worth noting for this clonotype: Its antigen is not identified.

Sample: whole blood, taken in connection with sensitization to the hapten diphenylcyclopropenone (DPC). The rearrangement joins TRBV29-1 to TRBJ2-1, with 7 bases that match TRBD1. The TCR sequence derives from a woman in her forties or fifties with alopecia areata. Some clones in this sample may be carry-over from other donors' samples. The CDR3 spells CSGTVPSYNEQFF. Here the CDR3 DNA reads TGCAGTGGGACAGTACCCTCCTACAATGAGCAGTTCTTC.